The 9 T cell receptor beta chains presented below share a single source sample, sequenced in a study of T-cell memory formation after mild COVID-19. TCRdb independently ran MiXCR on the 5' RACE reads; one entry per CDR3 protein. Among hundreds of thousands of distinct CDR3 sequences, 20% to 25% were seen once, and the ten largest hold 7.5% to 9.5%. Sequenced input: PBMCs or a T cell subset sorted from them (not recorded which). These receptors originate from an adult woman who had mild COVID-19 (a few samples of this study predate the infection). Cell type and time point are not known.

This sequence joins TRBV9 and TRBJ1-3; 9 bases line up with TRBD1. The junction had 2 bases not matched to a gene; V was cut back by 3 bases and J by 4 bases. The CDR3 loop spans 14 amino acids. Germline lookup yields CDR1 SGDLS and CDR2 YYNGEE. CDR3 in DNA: TGTGCCAGCAGCGCGGGACAGGGAGGAAACACCATATATTTT. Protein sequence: CASSAGQGGNTIYF.

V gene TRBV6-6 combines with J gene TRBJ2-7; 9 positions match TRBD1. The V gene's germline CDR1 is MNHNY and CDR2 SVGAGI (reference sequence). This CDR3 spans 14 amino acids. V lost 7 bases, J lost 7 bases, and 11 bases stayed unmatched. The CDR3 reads CASTPGQGNVEQYF. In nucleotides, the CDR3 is TGTGCCAGCACCCCAGGACAGGGGAACGTTGAGCAGTACTTC.

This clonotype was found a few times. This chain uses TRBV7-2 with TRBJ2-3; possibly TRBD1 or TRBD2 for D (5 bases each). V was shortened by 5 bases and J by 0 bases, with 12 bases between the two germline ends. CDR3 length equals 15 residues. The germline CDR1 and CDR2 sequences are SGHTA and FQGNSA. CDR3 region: CASSQTGPSTDTQYF. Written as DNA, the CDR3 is TGTGCCAGCAGCCAAACGGGGCCTAGCACAGATACGCAGTATTTT.

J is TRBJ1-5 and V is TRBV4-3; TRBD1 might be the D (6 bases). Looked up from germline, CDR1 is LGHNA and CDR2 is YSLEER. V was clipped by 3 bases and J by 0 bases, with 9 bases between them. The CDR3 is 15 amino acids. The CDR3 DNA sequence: TGCGCCAGCAGCCAGGACAGCTATAGCAATCAGCCCCAGCATTTT. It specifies CASSQDSYSNQPQHF.

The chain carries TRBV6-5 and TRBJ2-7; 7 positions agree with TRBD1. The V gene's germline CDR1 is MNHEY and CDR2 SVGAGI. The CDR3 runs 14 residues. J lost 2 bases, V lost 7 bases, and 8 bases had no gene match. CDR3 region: CASIQGQYPYEQYF. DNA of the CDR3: TGTGCCAGCATCCAGGGACAGTACCCCTACGAGCAGTACTTC.

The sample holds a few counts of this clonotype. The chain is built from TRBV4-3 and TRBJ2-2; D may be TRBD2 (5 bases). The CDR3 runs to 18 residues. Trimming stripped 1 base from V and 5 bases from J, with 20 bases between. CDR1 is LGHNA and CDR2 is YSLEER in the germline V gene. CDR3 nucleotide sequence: TGCGCCAGCAGCCAAGTCCGAGCGGAGACCTCGAGGACCGGGGAGCTGTTTTTT. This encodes CASSQVRAETSRTGELFF.

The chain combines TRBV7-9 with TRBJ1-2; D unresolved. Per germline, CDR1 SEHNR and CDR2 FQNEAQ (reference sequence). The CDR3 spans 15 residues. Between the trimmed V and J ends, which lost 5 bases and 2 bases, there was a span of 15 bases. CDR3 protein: CASSPGYLGNYGYTF. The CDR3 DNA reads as TGTGCCAGCAGCCCCGGCTATTTGGGAAACTATGGCTACACCTTC.

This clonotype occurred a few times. This chain's CDR3 is CASSYSDGTSFFMNTEAFF. The CDR3 nucleotides read TGTGCCAGCAGTTACTCTGATGGGACAAGTTTTTTCATGAACACTGAAGCTTTCTTT. This chain joins TRBV6-2 or TRBV6-3 and TRBJ1-1, with a possible D match to TRBD1 (6 bases). Germline CDR1 is MNHEY and CDR2 is SVGEGT. The CDR3 runs to 19 residues. V was cut by 0 bases and J by 0 bases, with 20 bases left in between.

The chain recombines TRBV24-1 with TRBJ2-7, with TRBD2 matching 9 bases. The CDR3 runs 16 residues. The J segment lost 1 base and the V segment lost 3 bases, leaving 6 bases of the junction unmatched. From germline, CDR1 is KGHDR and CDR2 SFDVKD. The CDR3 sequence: CATSDPKTSGSYEQYF. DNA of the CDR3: TGTGCCACCAGTGATCCAAAGACTAGCGGATCCTACGAGCAGTACTTC.